The 29 T cell receptor beta chains reported below all come from one sample, sequenced in a study of cytomegalovirus exposure and HLA in healthy donors. Primers: 60 Vbeta forward and 13 Jbeta reverse. Produced via immunoSEQ multiplex PCR; TCRdb's table is partial and in-frame only. The data hold roughly 100,000 clones, with about 12% observed a single time. The specimen was PBMCs. These receptors all come from a man between 40 and 49 years old in good health and CMV-seropositive.

This clone was counted only a few times. V usage is TRBV5-1 and J usage is TRBJ2-2, with D possibly matching TRBD1 (6 bases). The CDR3 covers 16 residues. V lost 4 bases and J 2 bases, leaving 15 bases between the germline ends. Germline CDR1 and CDR2: SGHRS and YFSETQ. Written as DNA, the CDR3 is TGCGCCAGCAGCCCGTACCTGGGGGCAAACACCGGGGAGCTGTTTTTT. It encodes CASSPYLGANTGELFF.

This clone has only a few counts. This rearrangement joins TRBV18 to TRBJ2-3, with TRBD2 matching 12 bases. V shed 4 bases and J 2 bases; nucleotides not matched to a gene: 4. CDR3 length: 16 residues. The germline CDR1 and CDR2 sequences are KGHSH and LQKENI. CDR3 sequence: CASSQGLAGTTDTQYF. CDR3 nucleotide sequence: TGTGCCAGCTCACAAGGACTAGCGGGAACCACAGATACGCAGTATTTT.

The chain recombines TRBV11-3 with TRBJ2-5, with 7 bases identical to TRBD1. The CDR3 is 14 amino acids. V shed 3 bases and J 4 bases; nucleotides not matched to a gene: 5. Germline CDR1 reads SGHNT; CDR2 reads YENEEA. The CDR3: CASSFEGAGETQYF. In DNA, the CDR3 is TGTGCCAGCAGCTTTGAGGGGGCCGGAGAGACCCAGTACTTC.

As DNA, the CDR3 is TGTGCCAGCAGCCAACGACTAGCGGGAGGTAGCACAGATACGCAGTATTTT. Its protein is CASSQRLAGGSTDTQYF. The gene calls are TRBV14 and TRBJ2-3; 13 nucleotides align to TRBD2. From germline, CDR1 is SGHDN and CDR2 FVKESK. The trim removed 2 bases at V and 0 bases at J, leaving 2 bases unmatched. The CDR3 contains 17 residues.

V gene TRBV2 combines with J gene TRBJ2-1; 10 positions agree with TRBD2. The V gene end was trimmed by 2 bases and the J gene end by 4 bases; junction bases not matched to a gene: 2. Germline V gives CDR1 SNHLY, CDR2 FYNNEI. This CDR3 has 15 residues. CDR3 sequence (DNA): TGTGCCAGCAGTGAACTAGCGGGGGAATACAATGAGCAGTTCTTC. Translating it yields CASSELAGEYNEQFF.

The CDR3 reads CASSLGARGEYTF. In DNA, the CDR3 is TGTGCCAGCAGCTTAGGGGCCCGCGGGGAATACACCTTC. The V and J genes are TRBV7-9 and TRBJ1-2, with D unclear. V lost 1 base, J lost 11 bases, and 14 bases lay in between. CDR1 SEHNR and CDR2 FQNEAQ come from the germline V gene (reference sequence). This CDR3 spans 13 amino acids.

This clone was recorded at least ten times. This chain connects TRBV7-8 to TRBJ2-5, with D maybe TRBD2 (5 bases). Trimming took off 6 bases at V and 4 bases at J, with 30 bases between the two ends. Germline V gives CDR1 SGHVS, CDR2 FQNEAQ. The CDR3 contains 19 residues. For the CDR3, the DNA is TGTGCCAGCAGTATAGAGATTCCCGGGTTTGCGGAGGAGGCAGAGACCCAGTACTTC. The encoded protein is CASSIEIPGFAEEAETQYF.

The chain carries TRBV27 and TRBJ2-5; 10 bases are shared with TRBD2. CDR3 length: 15 residues. Germline V gene sequence: CDR1 MNHEY, CDR2 SMNVEV (reference sequence). Trimming at V came to 5 bases and at J to 4 bases, leaving 7 bases not matched to a gene. The CDR3 region is CASSPAAGGLETQYF. CDR3 coding DNA: TGTGCCAGCAGTCCGGCAGCGGGAGGGTTAGAGACCCAGTACTTC.

This clone was seen only a few times. It is likely a read error: a sequence one base away is far more abundant. Distinct nucleotide sequences in the sample also encode this CDR3. The rearrangement links TRBV29-1 to TRBJ1-1; possible D gene TRBD1, 6 bases. Germline V gene data show CDR1 as SQVTM and CDR2 as ANQGSEA. This CDR3 contains 11 residues. The CDR3 region has the DNA TGCAGTGTGAGACGGGACACTGAGGCTTTCTTT. Translated, it gives CSVRRDTEAFF.

This clone was seen a handful of times. This chain uses TRBV7-9 with TRBJ2-5; D gene unclear. V was cut by 5 bases and J by 1 base, with 2 bases left in between. Germline assignment: CDR1 SEHNR and CDR2 FQNEAQ (reference sequence). The CDR3 runs 11 residues. The CDR3 here is CASSLQETQYF. DNA of the CDR3: TGTGCCAGCAGCCTCCAAGAGACCCAGTACTTC. Drawing the rest from reference TRBV7-9 and TRBJ2-5, the complete variable domain is DTGVSQNPRHKITKRGQNVTFRCDPISEHNRLYWYRQTLGQGPEFLTYFQNEAQLEKSRLLSDRFSAERPKGSFSTLEIQRTEQGDSAMYLCASSLQETQYFGPGTRLLVL.

The chain is built from TRBV7-2 and TRBJ2-6; D not resolved. This CDR3 has 15 residues. Germline lookup yields CDR1 SGHTA and CDR2 FQGNSA. The V and J ends lost 0 bases and 0 bases respectively, with 3 bases between them. For the CDR3, the DNA is TGTGCCAGCAGCTTAGCCGGCTCTGGGGCCAACGTCCTGACTTTC. Amino acid sequence: CASSLAGSGANVLTF. Full variable domain (outside the CDR3, taken from reference TRBV7-2 and TRBJ2-6): GAGVSQSPSNKVTEKGKDVELRCDPISGHTALYWYRQSLGQGLEFLIYFQGNSAPDKSGLPSDRFSAERTGGSVSTLTIQRTQQEDSAVYLCASSLAGSGANVLTFGAGSRLTVL.

This clone was seen a handful of times. This chain uses TRBV7-9 with TRBJ2-3, with 7 bases aligning to TRBD1. Per the germline V gene, CDR1 is SEHNR and CDR2 is FQNEAQ (reference sequence). V shed 6 bases, J shed 3 bases, and the junction held 9 bases outside the gene matches. There are 15 residues in the CDR3. CDR3: CASRSGQSRTDTQYF. CDR3 in DNA: TGTGCCAGCAGGTCGGGACAGAGTAGGACAGATACGCAGTATTTT.

Points on this clone: The sample contains more than one DNA sequence encoding this CDR3. The chain combines TRBV30 with TRBJ2-3, with D possibly matching TRBD2 (6 bases). Trimming stripped 4 bases from V and 4 bases from J, with 12 bases between. Germline CDR1 reads GTSNPN; CDR2 reads SVGIG (reference sequence). The CDR3 extends over 13 amino acids. CDR3 in DNA: TGTGCCTGGACCCAAAGGAGGGCAGATACGCAGTATTTT. Protein product: CAWTQRRADTQYF.

The chain is built from TRBV4-3 and TRBJ2-7, with TRBD1 matching 8 bases. The CDR3 runs 14 residues. Germline values: CDR1 LGHNA, CDR2 YSLEER. Trimming at V came to 1 base and at J to 7 bases, leaving 6 bases not matched to a gene. The CDR3 DNA sequence: TGCGCCAGCAGCCAAGGACAGGGGATTGGGGAGCAGTACTTC. Amino acid sequence: CASSQGQGIGEQYF.

The chain recombines TRBV7-2 with TRBJ1-5, with D perhaps TRBD1 (5 bases). This CDR3 contains 17 residues. Trimming took 5 bases from V and 2 from J, leaving 19 bases between them. Germline CDR1 and CDR2: SGHTA and FQGNSA. The CDR3 DNA sequence: TGTGCCAGCAGCCAAGGCGGGGGGAACGGGCGCAATCAGCCCCAGCATTTT. It yields the protein CASSQGGGNGRNQPQHF.

CDR3 in amino acids: CASIPPGTGGLNTEAFF. The CDR3 nucleotides read TGCGCCAGCATCCCCCCCGGGACAGGGGGCTTGAACACTGAAGCTTTCTTT. The rearrangement uses TRBV5-1 and TRBJ1-1, with 12 bases aligning to TRBD1. The CDR3 length is 17 residues. Germline V lookup: CDR1 SGHRS, CDR2 YFSETQ. V trimming: 6 bases; J trimming: 0 bases; junction bases outside the gene matches: 9.

This clone occurred a few times. The chain couples TRBV19 to TRBJ1-1, with TRBD1 identical over 9 bases. The CDR3 loop spans 14 amino acids. Germline V CDR1 and CDR2: LNHDA, SQIVND (reference sequence). With 6 bases clipped from V and 9 bases from J, the junction kept 11 bases outside the gene matches. Here the CDR3 DNA reads TGTGCCAGTAGGCCGGGACAGGGATTTTTCAAAGCTTTCTTT. Residues: CASRPGQGFFKAFF.

This clone has only a few counts. The chain recombines TRBV5-1 with TRBJ1-2, with TRBD1 matching over 8 bases. The CDR3 loop spans 15 amino acids. Trimming took 4 bases from V and 6 from J; bases not matched to a gene: 11. Germline-derived CDR1 and CDR2 are SGHRS and YFSETQ. The CDR3, as DNA: TGCGCCAGCAGCAGGGACAGGCCCGCAGGGGATGGCTACACCTTC. This gives the protein CASSRDRPAGDGYTF.

In regard to this clone: A far larger clone is just one base off, so this is likely a read error. Different DNA sequences within this sample yield the same CDR3. V is TRBV6-5 and J is TRBJ1-1, with D perhaps TRBD1 (6 bases). CDR1 is MNHEY and CDR2 is SVGAGI in the germline V gene. CDR3 size: 12 residues. CDR3 region: CATEGGADEDFF. The CDR3 region has the DNA TGTGCCACGGAGGGGGGGGCTGATGAAGATTTCTTT.

This clone appeared a few times. The chain links TRBV4-1 to TRBJ2-2; 9 bases map to TRBD1. The V gene's germline CDR1 is MGHRA and CDR2 YSYEKL. V lost 1 base to trimming and J lost 4 bases; unmatched junction nucleotides: 7. The CDR3 has 17 amino acids. The CDR3 loop is CASSQGDGTGFTGELFF. The CDR3 bases are TGCGCCAGCAGCCAAGGGGACGGGACAGGGTTCACCGGGGAGCTGTTTTTT.

V usage is TRBV2 and J usage is TRBJ2-1; D unclear. The germline V gene encodes CDR1 SNHLY and CDR2 FYNNEI. The CDR3 totals 16 residues. Trimming left V 8 bases short and J 0 bases short, with 17 bases between. CDR3 loop: CASCFISTSSYNEQFF. The CDR3 coding sequence is TGTGCCAGCTGTTTTATCTCCACGAGCTCCTACAATGAGCAGTTCTTC.

This chain links TRBV6-1 with TRBJ1-4; 11 bases agree with TRBD1. J gave up 6 bases and V 7 bases, and 4 bases lay outside the gene matches. The germline V gene has CDR1 MNHNS and CDR2 SASEGT. The CDR3 contains 14 residues. Here the CDR3 DNA reads TGTGCCAGCAAACCGGGACAGGGGGATGAAAAACTGTTTTTT. As protein: CASKPGQGDEKLFF.

This clone appeared a few times. The gene calls are TRBV7-2 and TRBJ2-7, with 8 bases fitting TRBD2. The CDR3 is made up of 15 amino acids. Germline V gene data show CDR1 as SGHTA and CDR2 as FQGNSA. Trimming took 1 base from V and 4 from J; bases not matched to a gene: 6. The CDR3 is CASSLDPRGAYEQYF. CDR3 bases: TGTGCCAGCAGCTTAGATCCGCGGGGGGCGTACGAGCAGTACTTC.

In this sample, this clone turned up a few times. This sample includes further DNA sequences coding for the same CDR3. The chain carries TRBV30 and TRBJ2-1, with TRBD2 matching 16 bases. CDR1 is GTSNPN, CDR2 SVGIG, per germline (reference sequence). V was clipped by 7 bases and J by 2 bases; unmatched bases: 8. This CDR3 has 17 amino acids. The CDR3 coding sequence is TGTGCCTTCCAGGGACTAGCGGGAGGGGCAACCTACAATGAGCAGTTCTTC. This sequence encodes CAFQGLAGGATYNEQFF.

The chain is built from TRBV5-1 and TRBJ1-2, with D perhaps matching TRBD1 (6 bases). Germline V gene lookup returns CDR1 SGHRS and CDR2 YFSETQ. This CDR3 is 14 amino acids long. Trimming stripped 4 bases from V and 2 bases from J, with 12 bases between. The CDR3 sequence: CASSNRTENYGYTF. The CDR3 DNA follows: TGCGCCAGCAGCAATAGGACAGAAAACTATGGCTACACCTTC.

In its sample, this clone was seen a few times. The chain uses TRBV29-1 and TRBJ2-7, with 8 bases lining up with TRBD2. CDR1 is SQVTM, CDR2 ANQGSEA, per germline. V was pared by 6 bases and J by 5 bases, with 12 bases of the junction left unmatched. This CDR3 is built from 14 residues. CDR3 DNA sequence: TGCAGCGTAACCGGACTAGCTGGGGTGAACGAGCAGTACTTC. Its protein is CSVTGLAGVNEQYF.

This clone appeared a few times. The chain uses TRBV5-5 and TRBJ1-4; 8 bases are shared with TRBD1. J was trimmed by 7 bases and V by 3 bases; bases with no gene match: 11. Per germline, CDR1 SGHKS and CDR2 YYEKEE (reference sequence). This CDR3 region has 16 residues. The CDR3 DNA follows: TGTGCCAGCAGCTCAGACAGGGGTTGGGGCGGTGAAAAACTGTTTTTT. This encodes CASSSDRGWGGEKLFF.

This clone was picked up a small number of times. The V and J genes are TRBV10-3 and TRBJ2-5; 8 nucleotides align to TRBD1. V lost 7 bases, J lost 3 bases, and 7 bases stayed unmatched. The CDR3 length is 14 residues. The germline CDR1 and CDR2 sequences are ENHRY and SYGVKD. The chain's CDR3 is CAITPDREEETQYF. CDR3 coding DNA: TGTGCCATCACTCCGGACAGGGAGGAAGAGACCCAGTACTTC.

The CDR3 DNA sequence: TGTGCCAGCAGCCTCTTGACTTTGACCTACGAGCAGTACTTC. Protein sequence: CASSLLTLTYEQYF. The chain recombines TRBV7-8 with TRBJ2-7; no clear D. The germline CDR1 and CDR2 sequences are SGHVS and FQNEAQ. Trimming stripped 5 bases from V and 2 bases from J, with 13 bases between. CDR3 length equals 14 residues.